This T cell receptor beta chain stems from a study of tumor and adjacent non-tumor tissue in lung cancer. Study information: Aged about 30 to 85 years, patients included roughly ten men and 5 women with stage I to III disease. Some 4.2 million productive TCRbeta reads were obtained per sample on average.

The template was RNA from unsorted bulk tissue. This non-tumor lung sample came from over 3 cm beyond the tumor edge. Chemotherapy-naive patients with new lung cancer underwent thoracic surgery in China, August–November 2014. Three rounds of nested PCR, following a modified ARM-PCR protocol, produced the TCRbeta library. TCRdb reprocessed the multiplex PCR reads via MiXCR and lists one record per CDR3 protein. The sample contains approximately 79,000 distinct CDR3 sequences, around 76% of which appear only once. On this clonotype itself: Antigen unknown. The germline gene is not matched at one end of the junction; a read error may be the cause.

Study results and limitations: Top 100 clones took a larger repertoire share in normal lung.

CDR1 SGHVS and CDR2 FQNEAQ come from the germline V gene. The CDR3 spans 12 residues. J is TRBJ2-2 and V is TRBV7-8, with a tentative D call TRBD2 (5 bases). The sequenced sample was distant non-tumor lung tissue. The clonotype originates from a man between 65 and 85 years old with non-small cell lung cancer. The CDR3 bases are TGTGCCGTAAGTGTGGGCACCGGGGAGCTGTTTTTC. Amino acids: CAVSVGTGELFF.